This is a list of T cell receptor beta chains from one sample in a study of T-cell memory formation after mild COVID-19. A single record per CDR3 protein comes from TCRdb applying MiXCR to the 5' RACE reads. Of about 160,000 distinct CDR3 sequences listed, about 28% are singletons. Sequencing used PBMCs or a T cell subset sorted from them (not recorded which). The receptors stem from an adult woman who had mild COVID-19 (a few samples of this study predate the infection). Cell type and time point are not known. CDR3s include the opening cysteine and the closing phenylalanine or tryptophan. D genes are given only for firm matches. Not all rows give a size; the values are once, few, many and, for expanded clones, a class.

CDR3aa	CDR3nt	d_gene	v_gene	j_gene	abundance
CASSAEPETDTQYF	TGTGCCAGCAGCGCCGAGCCGGAGACAGATACGCAGTATTTT	-	TRBV3-1	TRBJ2-3	-
CATSEETSDISDTQYF	TGTGCCACCAGTGAAGAGACTAGCGATATCTCAGATACGCAGTATTTT	TRBD2	TRBV24-1	TRBJ2-3	-
CASSYVGQGPQFF	TGTGCCAGCAGTTACGTGGGACAGGGGCCTCAGTTCTTC	TRBD1	TRBV6-5	TRBJ2-1	few
CASSLPGGPNYGYTF	TGCGCCAGCAGCTTACCAGGGGGCCCTAACTATGGCTACACCTTC	TRBD1	TRBV5-1	TRBJ1-2	-
CASRILGETQYF	TGTGCCAGCAGAATCTTAGGGGAGACCCAGTACTTC	-	TRBV6-6	TRBJ2-5	few
CASKIAGVSYNEQFF	TGCGCCAGTAAAATAGCGGGAGTCTCCTACAATGAGCAGTTCTTC	TRBD2	TRBV5-1	TRBJ2-1	-
CASSPRRTAAQEAFF	TGTGCCAGCAGCCCGCGGAGGACAGCCGCGCAAGAAGCTTTCTTT	-	TRBV3-1	TRBJ1-1	few
CASSLEGDRRETQYF	TGTGCCAGCAGCTTAGAGGGTGACAGGAGAGAGACCCAGTACTTC	-	TRBV7-9	TRBJ2-5	many
CASSYGVAYEQYF	TGTGCCAGCAGTTACGGGGTTGCCTACGAGCAGTACTTC	-	TRBV27	TRBJ2-7	once
CASRAGQGANYEQYF	TGTGCCAGCAGAGCCGGACAGGGGGCCAACTACGAGCAGTACTTC	TRBD1	TRBV5-4	TRBJ2-7	few
CATSDSGQINYGYTF	TGTGCCACCAGTGATTCGGGACAGATTAACTATGGCTACACCTTC	TRBD1	TRBV24-1	TRBJ1-2	-
CASSAGYSGGSGNTIYF	TGCGCCAGCAGCGCGGGCTACTCAGGGGGATCTGGAAACACCATATATTTT	TRBD1	TRBV5-1	TRBJ1-3	few
CSAFQSDIYGYTF	TGCAGTGCTTTCCAATCGGACATCTATGGCTACACCTTC	-	TRBV20-1	TRBJ1-2	-
CASSLTWSGRRTDTQYF	TGCGCCAGCAGCCTTACCTGGAGCGGGAGGAGGACAGATACGCAGTATTTT	TRBD2	TRBV4-3	TRBJ2-3	few
CASSSSGTSEFF	TGTGCCAGCAGCTCCTCCGGGACTAGCGAGTTCTTC	TRBD2	TRBV7-2	TRBJ2-1	-
CASSPDFTDTQYF	TGTGCCAGCAGCCCGGACTTCACAGATACGCAGTATTTT	-	TRBV7-3	TRBJ2-3	few
CASSLEGGYGYTF	TGCGCCAGCAGCTTGGAAGGGGGCTATGGCTACACCTTC	-	TRBV5-1	TRBJ1-2	-
CAIRAGQGMNTEAFF	TGTGCCATCAGGGCCGGACAGGGTATGAACACTGAAGCTTTCTTT	TRBD1	TRBV10-3	TRBJ1-1	once
CASSPLIGLGGDTQYF	TGTGCCAGCAGCCCGTTGATCGGACTCGGCGGAGATACGCAGTATTTT	-	TRBV3-1	TRBJ2-3	few
CSAGDNNQPQHF	TGCAGCGCAGGAGACAACAATCAGCCCCAGCATTTT	-	TRBV29-1	TRBJ1-5	-
CASSLGVAGVADTQYF	TGTGCCAGCAGCTTAGGGGTAGCGGGAGTCGCAGATACGCAGTATTTT	TRBD2	TRBV7-3	TRBJ2-3	-
CASRLGPKFSGVLGEQYF	TGTGCCAGCAGACTAGGCCCAAAATTCTCAGGTGTCCTGGGGGAGCAGTACTTC	-	TRBV7-9	TRBJ2-7	-
CASSLLPEETQYF	TGCGCCAGCAGCTTGCTTCCGGAAGAGACCCAGTACTTC	-	TRBV5-1	TRBJ2-5	-
CASSPRARQTLTDTQYF	TGTGCCAGCAGTCCCCGGGCCCGACAGACCCTCACAGATACGCAGTATTTT	-	TRBV12-3/TRBV12-4	TRBJ2-3	few
CASSYSIVYRNEQFF	TGTGCCAGCAGTTACTCGATTGTATACAGGAATGAGCAGTTCTTC	-	TRBV6-6	TRBJ2-1	-
CASSIVSIGGTEAFF	TGTGCCAGTAGTATAGTTTCCATCGGGGGGACTGAAGCTTTCTTT	-	TRBV19	TRBJ1-1	few
CASSLAGWAYNEQFF	TGTGCCAGCAGCTTAGCAGGGTGGGCTTACAATGAGCAGTTCTTC	-	TRBV7-8	TRBJ2-1	-
CASSREGQGHEQYF	TGCGCCAGCAGCCGGGAAGGACAGGGCCACGAGCAGTACTTC	TRBD1	TRBV4-1	TRBJ2-7	-
CASSEAGGLSYEQYF	TGTGCCAGCAGTGAAGCAGGGGGGCTCTCCTACGAGCAGTACTTC	-	TRBV6-1	TRBJ2-7	few
CATSSGPPGLAGTHSYEQYF	TGTGCCACCAGCAGTGGACCTCCGGGACTAGCGGGGACGCACTCCTACGAGCAGTACTTC	TRBD2	TRBV15	TRBJ2-7	few
CASGLLGGRVDGYTF	TGTGCTAGTGGTTTGCTCGGGGGGCGAGTCGATGGCTACACCTTC	-	TRBV12-5	TRBJ1-2	-
CASSLPGLYGYTF	TGTGCCAGCAGCTTACCGGGACTCTATGGCTACACCTTC	-	TRBV7-9	TRBJ1-2	-
CAWSVRDGNEQFF	TGTGCCTGGAGTGTTAGGGATGGCAATGAGCAGTTCTTC	-	TRBV30	TRBJ2-1	few
CASSQVAGAGELFF	TGTGCCAGCAGCCAAGTGGCAGGGGCCGGGGAGCTGTTTTTT	-	TRBV3-1	TRBJ2-2	-
CSARDLLKGQSEAFF	TGCAGTGCTAGAGATTTATTGAAGGGGCAATCTGAAGCTTTCTTT	-	TRBV20-1	TRBJ1-1	-
CSVSTSYEQYF	TGCAGCGTATCGACTAGCTACGAGCAGTACTTC	-	TRBV29-1	TRBJ2-7	once
CASRADGSRLAKPRGYEQYF	TGTGCCAGCAGAGCAGACGGCTCTCGACTAGCGAAACCCAGGGGCTACGAGCAGTACTTC	-	TRBV21-1	TRBJ2-7	-
CSVGTGGSYEQYF	TGCAGCGTTGGGACAGGGGGGTCCTACGAGCAGTACTTC	TRBD1	TRBV29-1	TRBJ2-7	few